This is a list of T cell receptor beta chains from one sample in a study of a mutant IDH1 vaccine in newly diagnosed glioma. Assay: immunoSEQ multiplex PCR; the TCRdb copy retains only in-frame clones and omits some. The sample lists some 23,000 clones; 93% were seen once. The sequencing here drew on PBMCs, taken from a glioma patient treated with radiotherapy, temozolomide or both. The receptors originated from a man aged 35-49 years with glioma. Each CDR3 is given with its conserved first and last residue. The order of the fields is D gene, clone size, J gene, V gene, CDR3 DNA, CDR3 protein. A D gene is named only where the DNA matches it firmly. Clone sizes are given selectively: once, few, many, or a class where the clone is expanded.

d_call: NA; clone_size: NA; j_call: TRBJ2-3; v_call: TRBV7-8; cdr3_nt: TGTGCCAGCACCCTCACTGATAGCACAGATACGCAGTATTTT; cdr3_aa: CASTLTDSTDTQYF
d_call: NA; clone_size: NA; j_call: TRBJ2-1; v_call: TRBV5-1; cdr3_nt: TGCGCCAGCAGCTTGGCCGAGGGGGTTAGGGGTGAGCAGTTCTTC; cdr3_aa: CASSLAEGVRGEQFF
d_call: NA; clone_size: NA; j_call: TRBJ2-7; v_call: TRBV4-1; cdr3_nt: TGCGCCAGCAGCCAACGACCGGGGCCCGAGCAGTACTTC; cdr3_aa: CASSQRPGPEQYF
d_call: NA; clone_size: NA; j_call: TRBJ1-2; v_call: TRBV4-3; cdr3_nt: TGCGCCAGCAGCCAAGATCCCATGAACTATGGCTACACCTTC; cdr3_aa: CASSQDPMNYGYTF
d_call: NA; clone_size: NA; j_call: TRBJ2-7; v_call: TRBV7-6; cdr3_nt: TGTGCCAGCAGCTTAGGGGCGGGACAGTCAAACGAGCAGTACTTC; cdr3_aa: CASSLGAGQSNEQYF
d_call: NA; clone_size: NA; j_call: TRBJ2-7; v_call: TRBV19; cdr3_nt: TGTGCCAGTAGCGAAAGGAGCTCCTACGAGCAGTACTTC; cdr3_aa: CASSERSSYEQYF
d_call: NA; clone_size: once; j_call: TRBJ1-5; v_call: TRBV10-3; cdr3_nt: TGTGCCATCAGTGGGGGGCTGGAGCAGCCCCAGCATTTT; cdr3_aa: CAISGGLEQPQHF
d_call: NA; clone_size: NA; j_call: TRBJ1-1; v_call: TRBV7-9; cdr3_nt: TGTGCCAGCAGCTTTGAATCTACGAGCACTGAAGCTTTCTTT; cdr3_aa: CASSFESTSTEAFF
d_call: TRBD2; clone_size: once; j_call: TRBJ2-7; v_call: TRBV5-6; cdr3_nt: TGTGCCAGCAGTAGACTAGCGGGGGGGCAGTACTTC; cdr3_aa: CASSRLAGGQYF
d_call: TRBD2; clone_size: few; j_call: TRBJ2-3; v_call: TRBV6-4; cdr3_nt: TGTGCCAGCAGTGAGCGGGGGGGCACAGATACGCAGTATTTT; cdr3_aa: CASSERGGTDTQYF
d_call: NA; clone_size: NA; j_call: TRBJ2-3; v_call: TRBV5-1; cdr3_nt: TGCGCCAGCAGCTTGGGTGGGGGACATACGCAGTATTTT; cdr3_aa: CASSLGGGHTQYF
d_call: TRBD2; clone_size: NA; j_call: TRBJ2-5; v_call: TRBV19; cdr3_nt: TGTGCCAGTAGTATATCGGGACTAGCGGGTGGAGAGACCCAGTACTTC; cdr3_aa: CASSISGLAGGETQYF
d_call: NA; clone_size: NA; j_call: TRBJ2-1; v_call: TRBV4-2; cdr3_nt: TGTGCCAGCAGCCAAGAGAAGGTTGGACTTTCCTACAATGAGCAGTTCTTC; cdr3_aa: CASSQEKVGLSYNEQFF
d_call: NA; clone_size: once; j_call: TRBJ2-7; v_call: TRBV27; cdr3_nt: TGTGCCAGCAGTTTTAGGCTTATATCTCACGAGCAGTACTTC; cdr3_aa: CASSFRLISHEQYF
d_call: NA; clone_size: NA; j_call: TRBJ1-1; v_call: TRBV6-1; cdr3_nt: TGTGCCAGCAGTGAAGATGGGTGGACTGAAGCTTTCTTT; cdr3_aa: CASSEDGWTEAFF
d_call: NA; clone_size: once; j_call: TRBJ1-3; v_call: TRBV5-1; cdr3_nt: TGCGCCAGCAGCTTGACCGACTCTGGAAACACCATATATTTT; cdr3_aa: CASSLTDSGNTIYF
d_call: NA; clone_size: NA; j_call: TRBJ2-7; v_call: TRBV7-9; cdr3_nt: TGTGCCAGCAGCTTGCCCGGGGGACAGTACGAGCAGTACTTC; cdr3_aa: CASSLPGGQYEQYF
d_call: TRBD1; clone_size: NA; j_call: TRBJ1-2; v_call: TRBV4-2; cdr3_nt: TGTGCCAGCAGCCGCTTGGCGGGACAGGGGGATGGCTACACCTTC; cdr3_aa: CASSRLAGQGDGYTF
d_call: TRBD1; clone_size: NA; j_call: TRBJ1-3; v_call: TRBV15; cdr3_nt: TGTGCCACCAGCAGAGATCGGCCCGTGACAGGGCCTGGAAACACCATATATTTT; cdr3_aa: CATSRDRPVTGPGNTIYF
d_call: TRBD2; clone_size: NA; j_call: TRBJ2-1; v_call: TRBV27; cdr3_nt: TGTGCCAGCAGTTTGGGGAGGGCCGGGGTGAATGAGCAGTTCTTC; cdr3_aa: CASSLGRAGVNEQFF
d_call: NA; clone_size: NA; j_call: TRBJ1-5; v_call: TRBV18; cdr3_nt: TGTGCCAGCTCATCGAGGCAAGATCAGCCCCAGCATTTT; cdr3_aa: CASSSRQDQPQHF
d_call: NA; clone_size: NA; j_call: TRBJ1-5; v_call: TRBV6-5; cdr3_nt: TGTGCCAGCAAGATTAGAAAGTATAGCAATCAGCCCCAGCATTTT; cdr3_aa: CASKIRKYSNQPQHF
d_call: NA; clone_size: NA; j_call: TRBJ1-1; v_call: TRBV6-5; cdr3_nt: TGTGCCAGCAGTCTGGACAGCGTCACTGAAGCTTTCTTT; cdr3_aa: CASSLDSVTEAFF
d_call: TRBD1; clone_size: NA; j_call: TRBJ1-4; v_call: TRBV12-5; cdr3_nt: TGTGCTAGTGGTTTGGTACCGGACGGACAGGCAACTAATGAAAAACTGTTTTTT; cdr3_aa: CASGLVPDGQATNEKLFF
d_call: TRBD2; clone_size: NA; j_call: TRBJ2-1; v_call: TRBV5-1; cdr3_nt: TGCGCCAGCAGCCCGGGGGGGACTGAGTCCTACAATGAGCAGTTCTTC; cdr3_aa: CASSPGGTESYNEQFF
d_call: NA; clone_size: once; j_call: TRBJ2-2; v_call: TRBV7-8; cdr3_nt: TGTGCCAGCAGCCCTAGGACACTGAACACCGGGGAGCTGTTTTTT; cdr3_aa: CASSPRTLNTGELFF
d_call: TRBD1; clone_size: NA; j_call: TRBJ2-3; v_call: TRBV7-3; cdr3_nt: TGTGCCAGCAGCTTAGGACAGGGCTCAGATACGCAGTATTTT; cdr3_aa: CASSLGQGSDTQYF
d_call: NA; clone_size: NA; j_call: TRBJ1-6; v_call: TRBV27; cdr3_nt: TGTGCCAGCAGCCAAGGGGGACATTTCAATTCACCCCTCCACTTT; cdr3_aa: CASSQGGHFNSPLHF
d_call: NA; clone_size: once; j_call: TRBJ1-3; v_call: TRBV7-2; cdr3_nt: TGTGCCAGCAGCTTATCGAACCACCCGGCGGACACCATATATTTT; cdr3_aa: CASSLSNHPADTIYF
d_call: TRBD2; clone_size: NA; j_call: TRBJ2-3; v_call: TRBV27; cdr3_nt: TGTGCCAGCTCTAACCGCGGGAGGCTCACAGATACGCAGTATTTT; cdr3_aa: CASSNRGRLTDTQYF
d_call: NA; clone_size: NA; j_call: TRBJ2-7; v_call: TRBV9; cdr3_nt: TGTGCCAGCAGCCCGACAGAATCCTACGAGCAGTACTTC; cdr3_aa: CASSPTESYEQYF
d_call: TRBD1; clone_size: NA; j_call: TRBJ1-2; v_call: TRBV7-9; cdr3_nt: TGTGCCAGCAGCCCACGACAGGGGGGCTATGGCTACACCTTC; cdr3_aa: CASSPRQGGYGYTF
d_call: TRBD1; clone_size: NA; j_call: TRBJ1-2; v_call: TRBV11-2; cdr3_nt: TGTGCCAGCAGCTCGAGGGCCAGGGGGCGCGGAGACTATGGCTACACCTTC; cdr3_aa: CASSSRARGRGDYGYTF
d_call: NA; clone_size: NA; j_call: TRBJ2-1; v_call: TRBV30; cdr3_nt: TGTGCCTGGAGAATCGGCGGGAACAATGAGCAGTTCTTC; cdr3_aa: CAWRIGGNNEQFF
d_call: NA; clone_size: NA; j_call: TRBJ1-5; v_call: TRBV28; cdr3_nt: TGTGCCAGCAGCCAGGTGAGGCCCCAGCATTTT; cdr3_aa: CASSQVRPQHF
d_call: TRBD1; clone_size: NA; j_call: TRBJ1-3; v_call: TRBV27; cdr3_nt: TGTGCCAGCAGTTTCACAGGGGGCATAGGAAACACCATATATTTT; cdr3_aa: CASSFTGGIGNTIYF
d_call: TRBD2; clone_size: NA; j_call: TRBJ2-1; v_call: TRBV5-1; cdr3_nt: TGCGCCAGCAGCTTTAGCGGGGCTAACAATGAGCAGTTCTTC; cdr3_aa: CASSFSGANNEQFF
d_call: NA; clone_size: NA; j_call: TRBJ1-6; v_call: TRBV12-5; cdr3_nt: TGTGCTAGTGGCCCAATGAGAGGGGGGACTTCACCCCTCCACTTT; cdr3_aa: CASGPMRGGTSPLHF
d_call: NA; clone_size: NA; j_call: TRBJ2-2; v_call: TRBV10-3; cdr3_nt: TGTGCCATCAGTGAAGGGGCCGCGAACACCGGGGAGCTGTTTTTT; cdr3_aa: CAISEGAANTGELFF
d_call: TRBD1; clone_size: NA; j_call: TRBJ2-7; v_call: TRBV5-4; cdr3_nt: TGTGCCAGCAGCCTGCCGGGGACAGGGATCCACGAGCAGTACTTC; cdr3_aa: CASSLPGTGIHEQYF
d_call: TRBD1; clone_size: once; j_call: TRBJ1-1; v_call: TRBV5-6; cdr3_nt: TGTGCCAGCAGCACCATGGACAGGGGGTGGACTGAAGCTTTCTTT; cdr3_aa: CASSTMDRGWTEAFF
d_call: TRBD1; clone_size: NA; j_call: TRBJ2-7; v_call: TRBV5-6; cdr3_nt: TGTGCCAGCAGCTACGGGACAGGGGGCGAGCAGTACTTC; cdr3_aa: CASSYGTGGEQYF
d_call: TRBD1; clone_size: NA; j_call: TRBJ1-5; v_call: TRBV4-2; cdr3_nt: TGTGCCAGCAGCCACATCCAAGGGGGGACAGGGAGGAATCAGCCCCAGCATTTT; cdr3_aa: CASSHIQGGTGRNQPQHF
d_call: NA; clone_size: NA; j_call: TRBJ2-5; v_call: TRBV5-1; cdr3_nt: TGCGCCAGCAGCTTGCGGGAGACCCAGTACTTC; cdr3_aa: CASSLRETQYF
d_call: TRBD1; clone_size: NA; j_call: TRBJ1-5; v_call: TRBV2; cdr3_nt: TGTGCCAGCAGTGATGTACAGGGGGGTCAGCCCCAGCATTTT; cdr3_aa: CASSDVQGGQPQHF
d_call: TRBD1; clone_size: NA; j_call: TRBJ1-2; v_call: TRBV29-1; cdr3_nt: TGCAGCGTGGAAGCCAGGGGGACCTTGGCGGGCTACACCTTC; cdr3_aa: CSVEARGTLAGYTF
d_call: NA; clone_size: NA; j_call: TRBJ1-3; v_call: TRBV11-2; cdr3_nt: TGTGCCAGCAGCTTAGATCCATACGGTGGAAACACCATATATTTT; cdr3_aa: CASSLDPYGGNTIYF
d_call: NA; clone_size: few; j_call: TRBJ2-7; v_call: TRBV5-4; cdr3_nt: TGTGCCAGCAGCTTGATAGGCGGCCGCTCCTACGAGCAGTACTTC; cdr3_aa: CASSLIGGRSYEQYF
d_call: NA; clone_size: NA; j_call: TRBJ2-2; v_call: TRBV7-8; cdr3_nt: TGTGCCAGCAGCTTACCCCAAGGACCCGGGGAGCTGTTTTTT; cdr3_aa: CASSLPQGPGELFF
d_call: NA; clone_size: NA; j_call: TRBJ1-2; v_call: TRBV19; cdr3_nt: TGTGCCAGTAGTATGTCGTGGAGAAGCGACTATGGCTACACCTTC; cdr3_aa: CASSMSWRSDYGYTF
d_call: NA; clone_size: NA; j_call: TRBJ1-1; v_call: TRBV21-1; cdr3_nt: TGTGCCAGCAGCAATAGGGACCGTCTAGGGGTATGGGCTTTCTTT; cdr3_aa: CASSNRDRLGVWAFF
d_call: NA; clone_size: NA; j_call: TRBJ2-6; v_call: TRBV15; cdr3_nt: TGTGCCACCAGCAGAGAATCAGGGAGCTCTGGGGCCAACGTCCTGACTTTC; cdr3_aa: CATSRESGSSGANVLTF
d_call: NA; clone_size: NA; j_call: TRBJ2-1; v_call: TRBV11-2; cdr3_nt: TGTGCCAGCAGCTTAGTTTCATACAATGAGCAGTTCTTC; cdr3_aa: CASSLVSYNEQFF
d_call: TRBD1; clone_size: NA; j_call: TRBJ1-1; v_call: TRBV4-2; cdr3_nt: TGTGCCAGCAGCCAGGTACAGGGGAATCCTGAAGCTTTCTTT; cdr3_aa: CASSQVQGNPEAFF
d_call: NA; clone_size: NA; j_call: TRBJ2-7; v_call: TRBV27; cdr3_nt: TGTGCCAGCAGTTTAGTTAGGGGGTACCACGAGCAGTACTTC; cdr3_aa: CASSLVRGYHEQYF
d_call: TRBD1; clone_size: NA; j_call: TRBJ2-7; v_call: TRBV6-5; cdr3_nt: TGTGCCAGCAGAATTACCGGGACAGGGTCCAACGAGCAGTACTTC; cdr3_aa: CASRITGTGSNEQYF
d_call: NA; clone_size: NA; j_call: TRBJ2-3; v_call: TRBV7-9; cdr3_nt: TGTGCCAGCAGCTTACGTCGGGGACCAGATACGCAGTATTTT; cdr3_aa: CASSLRRGPDTQYF
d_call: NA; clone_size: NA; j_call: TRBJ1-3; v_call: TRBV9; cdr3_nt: TGTGCCAGCAGCCCCAAGGCAGTGGTCTACTCTGGAAACACCATATATTTT; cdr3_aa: CASSPKAVVYSGNTIYF
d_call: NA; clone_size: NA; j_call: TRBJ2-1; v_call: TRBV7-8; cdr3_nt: TGTGCCAGCAGCTTCGGACGTGGGAGCTCCTACAATGAGCAGTTCTTC; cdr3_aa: CASSFGRGSSYNEQFF
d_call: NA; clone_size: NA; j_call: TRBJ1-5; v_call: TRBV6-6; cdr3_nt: TGTGCCGGGGGCAGGACGCTCAGCAATCAGCCCCAGCATTTT; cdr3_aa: CAGGRTLSNQPQHF